The 20 T cell receptor beta chains reported below all come from one sample, sequenced in a study of blood T cells in healthy people across ages. With a J-beta primer mix and a sample-barcoded 5' primer, a second PCR ran about 7 to 12 cycles. MiXCR, run by TCRdb on the 5' RACE reads, gives a single entry per CDR3 protein. The repertoire holds 1.5 million to 2 million distinct CDR3 sequences, with about two fifths as singletons. Sequencing used blood. The receptors stem from a human donor in good health.

With regard to this clonotype: The junction shows a germline mismatch at one end, possibly a read error. The chain is built from TRBV20-1 and TRBJ2-1, with 8 bases lining up with TRBD2. CDR3 length: 16 amino acids. Germline-derived CDR1 and CDR2 are DFQATT and SNEGSKA (reference sequence). The CDR3 loop is CSARDPPSGGWYEQVF. The CDR3 DNA reads as TGCAGTGCTAGAGATCCCCCCAGCGGGGGTTGGTATGAGCAGGTCTTC.

The V call is TRBV20-1, the J call TRBJ1-5, with D perhaps matching TRBD1 (5 bases). Trimming cost V 2 bases and J 1 base, with 18 bases left between them. Per the germline V gene, CDR1 is DFQATT and CDR2 is SNEGSKA (reference sequence). The CDR3 is made up of 17 amino acids. The CDR3 sequence is CSARHPRTLGSNQPQHF. CDR3 in DNA: TGCAGTGCTAGACATCCCCGGACACTTGGGAGCAATCAGCCCCAGCATTTT.

V usage is TRBV11-2 and J usage is TRBJ2-7; D assignment may be TRBD1 or TRBD2 (6 bases each). Germline V lookup: CDR1 SGHAT, CDR2 FQNNGV. This CDR3 has 14 amino acids. Trimming removed 5 bases from V and 0 bases from J, with 11 bases in between. CDR3 loop: CASSHEGGSYEQYF. CDR3 in DNA: TGTGCCAGCAGCCACGAGGGGGGCTCCTACGAGCAGTACTTC.

To note about this clonotype: Germline and junction disagree at one end, which may indicate a read error. This chain connects TRBV7-7 to TRBJ2-5, with a weak D call TRBD2 (5 bases). Germline V gene data show CDR1 as SSHAT and CDR2 as FNYEAQ (reference sequence). This CDR3 has 14 amino acids. CDR3 bases: TGTGCTAGCAGCTTCTCGGGATCTGACGGGACCCAGTACTTC. Its protein product is CASSFSGSDGTQYF.

With respect to this clonotype: The junction and the germline gene differ at one end; a read error may be behind it. V gene TRBV2 combines with J gene TRBJ2-4; 7 nucleotides align to TRBD2. CDR1 is SNHLY, CDR2 FYNNEI, per germline. CDR3 length: 14 amino acids. The CDR3 DNA is TGCGCCAGCAGTGAAGCGCGGGGGATCGGCATTCGGTACTTC. Translated, it gives CASSEARGIGIRYF.

This clonotype was observed a few times. A read error is possible here, since a much larger clone lies one base away. CDR3 coding DNA: TGTGCCAGCAGCTTAGGGTTTAACACTGAAGCTTTCTTT. Its translation is CASSLGFNTEAFF. This sequence joins TRBV7-2 and TRBJ1-1; D remains unclear. The V end was cut by 1 base, the J end by 2 bases, with 5 bases between. Germline V gene sequence: CDR1 SGHTA, CDR2 FQGNSA. The length of the CDR3 is 13 residues.

This chain uses TRBV4-3 with TRBJ2-7; no clear D gene. Germline-derived CDR1 and CDR2 are LGHNA and YSLEER. V was shortened by 3 bases and J by 4 bases, with 10 bases between the two germline ends. This CDR3 comprises 13 residues. CDR3 DNA: TGCGCCAGCAGCCACTTTCTGGGGTACGAGCAGTACTTC. Residues: CASSHFLGYEQYF.

This clonotype was observed a few times. A much larger clonotype is one base distant, so this may be a read error. The V call is TRBV4-1, the J call TRBJ2-6, with no clear D. The V and J ends lost 2 bases and 1 base respectively, with 9 bases between them. The V gene's germline CDR1 is MGHRA and CDR2 YSYEKL. The CDR3 consists of 16 residues. CDR3 sequence reads: CASSQNSSSGANVLTF. The CDR3 DNA reads TGCGCCAGCAGCCAAAATTCATCTTCTGGGGCCAACGTCCTGACTTTC.

V is TRBV2 and J is TRBJ1-5; possibly TRBD1 for D (5 bases). Looked up from germline, CDR1 is SNHLY and CDR2 is FYNNEI. The CDR3 has 13 amino acids. Trimming left V 7 bases short and J 7 bases short, with 14 bases between. The CDR3 nucleotides are TGTGCCAGCAATTTAGGAAGGGGCCAGCCCCAGCATTTT. Translating it yields CASNLGRGQPQHF.

This chain uses TRBV7-2 with TRBJ2-5; possibly TRBD2 for D (6 bases). Germline CDR1 and CDR2: SGHTA and FQGNSA. This CDR3 has 14 residues. Trimming shortened V by 5 bases and J by 4 bases, and 14 bases separated the two germline ends. The chain's CDR3 is CASSRRGAPETQYF. For the CDR3, the DNA is TGTGCCAGCAGCCGACGCGGGGCCCCAGAGACCCAGTACTTC. The variable domain in full, completed from reference TRBV7-2 and TRBJ2-5, reads GAGVSQSPSNKVTEKGKDVELRCDPISGHTALYWYRQSLGQGLEFLIYFQGNSAPDKSGLPSDRFSAERTGGSVSTLTIQRTQQEDSAVYLCASSRRGAPETQYFGPGTRLLVL.

This clonotype was counted between two and nine times. V and J are TRBV7-2 and TRBJ2-7; TRBD2 agrees at 7 bases. This CDR3 has 16 amino acids. Germline lookup yields CDR1 SGHTA and CDR2 FQGNSA. Trimming removed 2 bases from V and 2 bases from J; junction bases left unmatched: 9. The CDR3 bases are TGTGCCAGCAGCTTAATAGGTGGCGGGGGTCCCTACGAGCAGTACTTC. Translated, it gives CASSLIGGGGPYEQYF.

This clonotype was observed a few times. This sequence joins TRBV9 and TRBJ2-7; perhaps D is TRBD1 or TRBD2 (6 bases each). CDR3 length equals 15 residues. Germline V gene sequence: CDR1 SGDLS, CDR2 YYNGEE. Trimming stripped 0 bases from V and 3 bases from J, with 13 bases between. CDR3: CASSVDRGQDYEQYF. DNA for the CDR3: TGTGCCAGCAGCGTAGACCGGGGGCAAGACTACGAGCAGTACTTC.

The rearrangement uses TRBV20-1 and TRBJ1-2; 8 bases are shared with TRBD1. V was clipped by 5 bases and J by 3 bases; unmatched bases: 8. Germline V gene lookup returns CDR1 DFQATT and CDR2 SNEGSKA (reference sequence). The CDR3 has 14 amino acids. CDR3 residues: CSARPRQGHYGYTF. CDR3 DNA: TGCAGTGCTCGACCCAGACAGGGGCACTATGGCTACACCTTC.

CDR3 sequence (DNA): TGTGCCAGCAGTTTAGCCCAGGGGGCTATCTCCTACGAGCAGTACTTC. Its protein product is CASSLAQGAISYEQYF. The rearrangement links TRBV28 to TRBJ2-7, with 8 bases identical to TRBD1. CDR1 and CDR2 from the germline V gene are MDHEN and SYDVKM. V lost 2 bases and J lost 0; bases outside the gene matches: 6. CDR3 length: 16 residues.

In this sample, this clonotype turned up a few times. The V gene is TRBV5-1, the J gene TRBJ2-2; D remains ambiguous. Between the trimmed V and J ends, which lost 0 bases and 5 bases, there was a span of 8 bases. Germline loops: CDR1 SGHRS, CDR2 YFSETQ. The CDR3 covers 14 residues. The DNA of the CDR3 is TGCGCCAGCAGCTTGGAGACATCGACCGGGGAGCTGTTTTTT. This gives the protein CASSLETSTGELFF.

This clonotype has at least ten counts. The chain is built from TRBV5-1 and TRBJ2-5, with 10 bases matching TRBD1. This CDR3 spans 15 amino acids. Germline trimming cut 3 bases from V and 3 bases from J; bases unmatched to any gene: 5. Germline CDR1 is SGHRS and CDR2 is YFSETQ. Here the CDR3 reads CASSYGDRGEETQYF. Here the CDR3 DNA reads TGCGCCAGCAGCTACGGGGACAGGGGAGAAGAGACCCAGTACTTC.

The rearrangement links TRBV9 to TRBJ2-4; 10 bases fit TRBD1. The V segment lost 2 bases and the J segment 3 bases; nucleotides outside the gene matches: 14. This CDR3 is built from 19 residues. Germline V gene lookup returns CDR1 SGDLS and CDR2 YYNGEE. This CDR3 is CASSVGQGRPELGKNIQYF. The CDR3 DNA reads TGTGCCAGCAGCGTGGGACAGGGGCGACCAGAGCTCGGCAAAAACATTCAGTACTTC.

The rearrangement uses TRBV12-3 or TRBV12-4 and TRBJ1-5, with a possible D match to TRBD1 (5 bases). The CDR3 spans 13 residues. Trimming stripped 7 bases from V and 8 bases from J, with 15 bases between. CDR3 bases: TGTGCCAGCACCCCGGACACGTTAGAGCCCCAGCATTTT. It translates to CASTPDTLEPQHF.

The chain joins TRBV29-1 to TRBJ2-1, with 7 bases identical to TRBD2. Germline trimming cut 6 bases from V and 2 bases from J; bases unmatched to any gene: 10. CDR1 is SQVTM, CDR2 ANQGSEA, per germline. CDR3 size: 15 residues. In nucleotides, the CDR3 is TGCAGCGTGCGTATGGGGGGGACCGCCTACAATGAGCAGTTCTTC. This sequence encodes CSVRMGGTAYNEQFF.

V usage is TRBV20-1 and J usage is TRBJ1-1; 9 nucleotides align to TRBD1. Germline CDR1 DFQATT, CDR2 SNEGSKA (reference sequence). This CDR3 contains 14 residues. The trim removed 5 bases at V and 9 bases at J, leaving 13 bases unmatched. The CDR3 region has the DNA TGCAGTGCTCGAGCCTCGGACAGGGGAGAAAAAGCTTTCTTT. It is translated as CSARASDRGEKAFF.